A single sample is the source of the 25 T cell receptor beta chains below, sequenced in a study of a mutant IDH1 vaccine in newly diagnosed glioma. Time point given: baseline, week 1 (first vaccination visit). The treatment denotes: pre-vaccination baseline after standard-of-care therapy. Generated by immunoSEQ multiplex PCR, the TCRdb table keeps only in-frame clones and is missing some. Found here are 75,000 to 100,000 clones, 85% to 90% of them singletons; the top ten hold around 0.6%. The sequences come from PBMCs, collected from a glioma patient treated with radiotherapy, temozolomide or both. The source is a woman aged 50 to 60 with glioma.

The CDR3 is CASSPIDDQPQHF. DNA for the CDR3: TGTGCCAGCTCACCAATAGACGATCAGCCCCAGCATTTT. The chain uses TRBV18 and TRBJ1-5; D unresolved. Trimming stripped 2 bases from V and 5 bases from J, with 7 bases between. The CDR3 loop spans 13 amino acids. Looked up from germline, CDR1 is KGHSH and CDR2 is LQKENI. Full variable domain (outside the CDR3, taken from reference TRBV18 and TRBJ1-5): NAGVMQNPRHLVRRRGQEARLRCSPMKGHSHVYWYRQLPEEGLKFMVYLQKENIIDESGMPKERFSAEFPKEGPSILRIQQVVRGDSAAYFCASSPIDDQPQHFGDGTRLSIL.

CDR3 region: CASSTSGRGVTDTQYF. Here the CDR3 DNA reads TGTGCCAGCTCCACTAGCGGGAGAGGGGTTACAGATACGCAGTATTTT. This rearrangement joins TRBV2 to TRBJ2-3, with TRBD2 matching over 11 bases. The germline CDR1 and CDR2 sequences are SNHLY and FYNNEI. The CDR3 spans 16 residues. The trim removed 8 bases at V and 3 bases at J, leaving 10 bases unmatched.

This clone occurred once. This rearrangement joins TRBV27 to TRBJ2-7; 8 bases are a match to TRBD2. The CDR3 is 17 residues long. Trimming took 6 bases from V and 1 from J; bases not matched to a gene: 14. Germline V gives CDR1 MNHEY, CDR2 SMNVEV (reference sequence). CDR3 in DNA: TGTGCCAGCAGCTCACCACGGGCTACTAGCGGATCCTACGAGCAGTACTTC. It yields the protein CASSSPRATSGSYEQYF.

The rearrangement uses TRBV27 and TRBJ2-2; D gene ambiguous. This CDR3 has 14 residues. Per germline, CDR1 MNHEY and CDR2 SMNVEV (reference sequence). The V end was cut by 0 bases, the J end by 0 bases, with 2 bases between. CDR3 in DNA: TGTGCCAGCAGTTTATCCGCGAACACCGGGGAGCTGTTTTTT. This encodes CASSLSANTGELFF.

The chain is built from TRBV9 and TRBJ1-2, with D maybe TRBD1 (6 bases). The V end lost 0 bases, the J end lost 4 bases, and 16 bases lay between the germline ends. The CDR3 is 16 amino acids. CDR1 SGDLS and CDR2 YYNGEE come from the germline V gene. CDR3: CASSVAGGGKAYGYTF. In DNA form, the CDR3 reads TGTGCCAGCAGCGTAGCTGGAGGGGGAAAAGCCTATGGCTACACCTTC.

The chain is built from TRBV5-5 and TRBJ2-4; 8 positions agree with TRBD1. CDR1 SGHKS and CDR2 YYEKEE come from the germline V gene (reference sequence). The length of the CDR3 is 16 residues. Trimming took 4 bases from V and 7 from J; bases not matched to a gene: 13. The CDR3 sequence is CASSPGTGDGENIQYF. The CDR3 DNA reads TGTGCCAGCAGCCCCGGGACAGGAGACGGGGAGAACATTCAGTACTTC.

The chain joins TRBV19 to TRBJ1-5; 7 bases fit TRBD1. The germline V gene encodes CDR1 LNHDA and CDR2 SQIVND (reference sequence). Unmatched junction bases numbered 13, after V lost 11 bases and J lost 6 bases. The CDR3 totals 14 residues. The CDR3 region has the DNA TGTGCCGGAGCCGACAGGGCCGGGGGTCAGCCCCAGCATTTT. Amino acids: CAGADRAGGQPQHF.

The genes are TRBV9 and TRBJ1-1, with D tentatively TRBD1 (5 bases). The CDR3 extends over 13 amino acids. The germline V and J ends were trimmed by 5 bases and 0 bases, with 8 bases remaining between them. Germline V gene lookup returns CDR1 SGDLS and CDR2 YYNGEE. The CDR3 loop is CASSPGLNTEAFF. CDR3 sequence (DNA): TGTGCCAGCAGTCCAGGGCTGAACACTGAAGCTTTCTTT.

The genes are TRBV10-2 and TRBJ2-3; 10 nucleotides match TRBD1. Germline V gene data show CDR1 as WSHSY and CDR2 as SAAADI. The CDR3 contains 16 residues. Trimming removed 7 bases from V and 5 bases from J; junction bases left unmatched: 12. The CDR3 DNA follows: TGCGCCAGCATAAACCGGGACAGGGGTGTTGTAGATACGCAGTATTTT. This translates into CASINRDRGVVDTQYF.

CDR3 DNA sequence: TGTGCCAGCAGTTTCAGCAGGGGCTACGAGCAGTACTTC. Its protein product is CASSFSRGYEQYF. The rearrangement joins TRBV27 to TRBJ2-7; D perhaps matches TRBD1 (6 bases). The CDR3 runs to 13 residues. CDR1 and CDR2 from the germline V gene are MNHEY and SMNVEV (reference sequence). V was trimmed by 3 bases and J by 3 bases, leaving 9 bases between them.

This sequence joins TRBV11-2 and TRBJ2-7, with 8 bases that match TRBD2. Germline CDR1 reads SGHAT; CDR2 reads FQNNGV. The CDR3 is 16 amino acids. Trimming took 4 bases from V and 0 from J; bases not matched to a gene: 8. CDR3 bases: TGTGCCAGCAGCTCTCTCGGCGGGAGGACCTCCTACGAGCAGTACTTC. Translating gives CASSSLGGRTSYEQYF.

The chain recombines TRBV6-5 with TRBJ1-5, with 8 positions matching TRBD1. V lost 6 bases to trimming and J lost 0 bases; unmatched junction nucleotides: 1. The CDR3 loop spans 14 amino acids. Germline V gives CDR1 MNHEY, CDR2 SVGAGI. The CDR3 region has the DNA TGTGCCAGCAGGGGACAGGTTAGCAATCAGCCCCAGCATTTT. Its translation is CASRGQVSNQPQHF.

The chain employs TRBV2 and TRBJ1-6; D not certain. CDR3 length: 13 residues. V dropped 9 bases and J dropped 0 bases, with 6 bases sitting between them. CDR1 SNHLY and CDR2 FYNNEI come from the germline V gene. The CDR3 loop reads CASVSSYNSPLHF. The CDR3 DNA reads TGTGCCAGTGTTAGCTCCTATAATTCACCCCTCCACTTT.

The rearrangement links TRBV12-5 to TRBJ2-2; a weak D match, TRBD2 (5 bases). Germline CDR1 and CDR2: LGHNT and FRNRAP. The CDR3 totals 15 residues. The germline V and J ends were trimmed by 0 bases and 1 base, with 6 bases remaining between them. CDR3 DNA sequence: TGTGCTAGTGGTTTGGTACTAGGGAACACCGGGGAGCTGTTTTTT. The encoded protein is CASGLVLGNTGELFF.

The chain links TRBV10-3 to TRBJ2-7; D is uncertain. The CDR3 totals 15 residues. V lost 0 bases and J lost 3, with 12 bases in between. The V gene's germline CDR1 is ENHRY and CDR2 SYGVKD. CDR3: CAISESRAPNYEQYF. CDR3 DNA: TGTGCCATCAGTGAGTCTCGGGCTCCCAACTACGAGCAGTACTTC.

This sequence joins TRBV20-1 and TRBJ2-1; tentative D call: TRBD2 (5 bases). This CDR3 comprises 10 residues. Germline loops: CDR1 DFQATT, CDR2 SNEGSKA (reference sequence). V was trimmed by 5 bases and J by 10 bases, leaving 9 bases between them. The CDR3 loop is CSASRLEQFF. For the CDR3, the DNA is TGCAGTGCTTCTAGACTAGAGCAGTTCTTC.

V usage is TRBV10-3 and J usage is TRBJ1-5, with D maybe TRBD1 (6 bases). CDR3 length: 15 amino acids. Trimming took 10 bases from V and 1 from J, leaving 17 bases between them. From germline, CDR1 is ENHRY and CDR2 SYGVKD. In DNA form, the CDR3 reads TGTGCCAGCAGCCGGACAGTTGCGAGCAATCAGCCCCAGCATTTT. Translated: CASSRTVASNQPQHF.

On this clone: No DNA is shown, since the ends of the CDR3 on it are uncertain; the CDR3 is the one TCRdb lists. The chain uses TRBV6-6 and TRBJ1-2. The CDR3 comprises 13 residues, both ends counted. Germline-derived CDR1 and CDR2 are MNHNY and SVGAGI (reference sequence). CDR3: CASSYFARGALTF.

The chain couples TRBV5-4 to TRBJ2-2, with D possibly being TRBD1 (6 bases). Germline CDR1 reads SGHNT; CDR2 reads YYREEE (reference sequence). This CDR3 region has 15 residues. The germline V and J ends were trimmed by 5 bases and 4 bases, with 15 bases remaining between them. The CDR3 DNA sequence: TGTGCCAGCAGTTATGGACAGCCTGGCACCGGGGAGCTGTTTTTT. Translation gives CASSYGQPGTGELFF.

The CDR3 sequence: CASSVGGLAGDHTGELFF. CDR3 in DNA: TGTGCCAGCAGCGTGGGGGGACTAGCGGGAGATCACACCGGGGAGCTGTTTTTT. The chain joins TRBV9 to TRBJ2-2, with 14 bases fitting TRBD2. CDR3 length equals 18 residues. V was clipped by 2 bases and J by 3 bases; unmatched bases: 6. CDR1 SGDLS and CDR2 YYNGEE come from the germline V gene.

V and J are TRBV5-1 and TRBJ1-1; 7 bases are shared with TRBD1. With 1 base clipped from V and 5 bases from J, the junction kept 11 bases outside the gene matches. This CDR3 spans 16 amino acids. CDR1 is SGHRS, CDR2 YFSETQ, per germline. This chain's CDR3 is CASSLPVQGEGTEAFF. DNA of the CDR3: TGCGCCAGCAGCTTGCCCGTCCAGGGGGAGGGGACTGAAGCTTTCTTT.

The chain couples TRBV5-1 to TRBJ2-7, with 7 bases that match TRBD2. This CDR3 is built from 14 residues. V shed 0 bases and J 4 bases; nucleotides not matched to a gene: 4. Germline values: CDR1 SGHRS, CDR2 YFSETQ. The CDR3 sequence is CASSLGAGLYEQYF. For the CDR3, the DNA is TGCGCCAGCAGCTTGGGAGCGGGATTATACGAGCAGTACTTC. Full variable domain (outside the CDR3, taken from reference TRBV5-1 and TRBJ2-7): KAGVTQTPRYLIKTRGQQVTLSCSPISGHRSVSWYQQTPGQGLQFLFEYFSETQRNKGNFPGRFSGRQFSNSRSEMNVSTLELGDSALYLCASSLGAGLYEQYFGPGTRLTVT.

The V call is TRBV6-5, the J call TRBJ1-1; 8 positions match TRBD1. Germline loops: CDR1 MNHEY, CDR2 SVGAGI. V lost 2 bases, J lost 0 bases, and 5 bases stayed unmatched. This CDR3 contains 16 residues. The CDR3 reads CASSYRQGTLNTEAFF. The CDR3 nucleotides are TGTGCCAGCAGTTACCGACAGGGGACCCTGAACACTGAAGCTTTCTTT.

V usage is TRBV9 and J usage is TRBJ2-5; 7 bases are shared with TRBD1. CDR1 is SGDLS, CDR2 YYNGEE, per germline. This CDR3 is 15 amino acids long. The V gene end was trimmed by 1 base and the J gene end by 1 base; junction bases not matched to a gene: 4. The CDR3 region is CASSVNRGPQETQYF. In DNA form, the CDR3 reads TGTGCCAGCAGCGTAAACAGGGGCCCCCAAGAGACCCAGTACTTC.

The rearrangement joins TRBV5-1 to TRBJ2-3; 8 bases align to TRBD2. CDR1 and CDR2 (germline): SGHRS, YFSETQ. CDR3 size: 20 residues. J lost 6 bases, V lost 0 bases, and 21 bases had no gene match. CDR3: CASSLGRLSGIVGSLDTQYF. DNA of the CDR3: TGCGCCAGCAGCTTGGGTCGGCTTAGCGGGATAGTTGGGTCACTGGATACGCAGTATTTT.